Below are 31 T cell receptor beta chains sequenced from a single sample in a study of blood T cell repertoires in COVID-19 (dated by TCRdb to 2019 to 2021). The library came from the immunoSEQ multiplex PCR assay. Not all clones reach the TCRdb copy of this immuneACCESS table, which keeps in-frame sequences only. Checked studies attribute under half of the gap to unresolved V genes and leave the rest unexplained. The sample yields a few hundred thousand clones; around four fifths were counted once. The top ten hold approximately 5.4% of the sample. Material for sequencing was PBMCs or T cells enriched from blood (not recorded which). The receptors were gathered from a woman aged 50 to 65 who had recovered from COVID-19.

The chain carries TRBV5-4 and TRBJ2-7; 7 bases fit TRBD2. J gave up 5 bases and V 3 bases, and 5 bases lay outside the gene matches. Germline assignment: CDR1 SGHNT and CDR2 YYREEE (reference sequence). CDR3 length equals 13 residues. The CDR3 nucleotides are TGTGCCAGCAGCTCGACTAGCTTCGACGAGCAGTACTTC. Protein sequence: CASSSTSFDEQYF.

This clone was observed once. The CDR3, as DNA: TGTGCCAGCAGTTATGGGGCGTCGAACACCGGGGAGCTGTTTTTT. This codes for CASSYGASNTGELFF. The J gene is TRBJ2-2, the V gene TRBV6-5; D possibly corresponds to TRBD1 (5 bases). Trimming pared 3 bases from V and 0 bases from J, leaving 8 bases between. The length of the CDR3 is 15 residues. Germline V lookup: CDR1 MNHEY, CDR2 SVGAGI.

With respect to this clone: Sequence at one end of the junction differs from germline and may be a read error. The chain joins TRBV5-1 to TRBJ2-1; D is possibly TRBD1 (6 bases). The CDR3 is 16 amino acids. Germline V gene sequence: CDR1 SGHRS, CDR2 YFSETQ. CDR3 sequence (DNA): TGCGCCAGCAGCCCACGGACAGCCCCATCCTCCAATGAGCAGTTCTTC. Translating it yields CASSPRTAPSSNEQFF.

The chain is built from TRBV25-1 and TRBJ1-1; D uncertain. The V and J ends lost 6 bases and 8 bases respectively, with 7 bases between them. This CDR3 contains 10 residues. Per the germline V gene, CDR1 is MGHDK and CDR2 is SYGVNS. The CDR3 region has the DNA TGTGCCAGCAGAGACGGGGAAGCTTTCTTT. This codes for CASRDGEAFF.

This rearrangement joins TRBV6-2 or TRBV6-3 to TRBJ1-2; perhaps TRBD1 as D (6 bases). The germline V gene encodes CDR1 MNHEY and CDR2 SVGEGT. The CDR3 is made up of 14 amino acids. The V end lost 5 bases, the J end lost 4 bases, and 14 bases lay between the germline ends. The CDR3 coding sequence is TGTGCCAGCAGTCCCCAACAGGGATCCTATGGCTACACCTTC. This encodes CASSPQQGSYGYTF.

This sequence joins TRBV7-2 and TRBJ2-1, with a weak D call TRBD2 (5 bases). CDR1 is SGHTA, CDR2 FQGNSA, per germline. Trimming took off 2 bases at V and 6 bases at J, with 17 bases between the two ends. This CDR3 comprises 16 residues. CDR3 coding DNA: TGTGCCAGCAGCTTACTTTTTGGCCTTGAGGGCAATGAGCAGTTCTTC. Translated: CASSLLFGLEGNEQFF.

The chain carries TRBV4-3 and TRBJ2-1; D uncertain. Germline values: CDR1 LGHNA, CDR2 YSLEER. The CDR3 consists of 13 residues. Deletions cut 0 bases from V and 9 bases from J, with 9 bases between. Here the CDR3 DNA reads TGCGCCAGCAGCCAAGATATCATGAGTGAGCAGTTCTTC. This encodes CASSQDIMSEQFF.

The chain is built from TRBV3-1 (or the pseudogene TRBV3-2) and TRBJ1-1; 8 positions match TRBD1. Losses at the gene ends were 4 bases for V and 0 bases for J; bases not matched to a gene: 4. The CDR3 loop spans 15 amino acids. Germline CDR1 reads LGHDT; CDR2 reads YNNKEL (reference sequence). This CDR3 is CASSLQQGVNTEAFF. DNA for the CDR3: TGTGCCAGCAGCCTTCAACAGGGGGTGAACACTGAAGCTTTCTTT.

The chain is built from TRBV7-2 and TRBJ2-1; no clear D gene. Trimming cost V 2 bases and J 10 bases, with 9 bases left between them. Germline CDR1 is SGHTA and CDR2 is FQGNSA. The CDR3 is 12 residues long. CDR3 in amino acids: CASSLLGREQFF. Here the CDR3 DNA reads TGTGCCAGCAGCTTACTGGGCAGGGAGCAGTTCTTC.

The chain is built from TRBV19 and TRBJ1-2, with D unclear. The CDR3 has 13 amino acids. The germline V gene has CDR1 LNHDA and CDR2 SQIVND (reference sequence). The ends were cut back, 3 bases at V and 4 bases at J, with 9 bases in the middle. In DNA form, the CDR3 reads TGTGCCAGTAGTATCGACACTTCCTATGGCTACACCTTC. Encoded protein: CASSIDTSYGYTF. Combining the CDR3 with reference TRBV19 and TRBJ1-2 gives the whole variable domain DGGITQSPKYLFRKEGQNVTLSCEQNLNHDAMYWYRQDPGQGLRLIYYSQIVNDFQKGDIAEGYSVSREKKESFPLTVTSAQKNPTAFYLCASSIDTSYGYTFGSGTRLTVV.

CDR3 sequence: CASSLLLAGVNEQFF. The DNA for the CDR3 is TGTGCCAGCAGCTTACTACTAGCGGGAGTCAATGAGCAGTTCTTC. This chain connects TRBV11-2 to TRBJ2-1; 11 bases fit TRBD2. The CDR3 is made up of 15 amino acids. The junction had 3 bases not matched to a gene; V was cut back by 2 bases and J by 6 bases. Germline V gene sequence: CDR1 SGHAT, CDR2 FQNNGV.

J is TRBJ2-2 and V is TRBV5-1; D is ambiguous. V shed 0 bases and J shed 7 bases, with 7 bases lying between them. The CDR3 has 13 amino acids. Germline lookup yields CDR1 SGHRS and CDR2 YFSETQ. CDR3: CASSLVGGGELFF. The CDR3 DNA reads as TGCGCCAGCAGCTTGGTCGGTGGCGGGGAGCTGTTTTTT.

This chain uses TRBV29-1 with TRBJ2-1; no clear D. V dropped 7 bases and J dropped 2 bases, with 12 bases sitting between them. Germline lookup yields CDR1 SQVTM and CDR2 ANQGSEA. The CDR3 consists of 13 residues. In DNA, the CDR3 is TGCAGCGCTGGTCACAGCACCTACAATGAGCAGTTCTTC. Translating gives CSAGHSTYNEQFF.

V gene TRBV7-9 combines with J gene TRBJ1-3, with 8 bases fitting TRBD1. CDR3 length: 15 amino acids. V lost 6 bases, J lost 0 bases, and 4 bases stayed unmatched. CDR1 is SEHNR, CDR2 FQNEAQ, per germline (reference sequence). DNA of the CDR3: TGTGCCAGCAGTTCGACAGGGGTCTCTGGAAACACCATATATTTT. Its translation is CASSSTGVSGNTIYF.

The chain has TRBV7-9 and TRBJ2-4, with D possibly being TRBD1 (6 bases). Germline CDR1 is SEHNR and CDR2 is FQNEAQ (reference sequence). The CDR3 contains 15 residues. Between the trimmed V and J ends, which lost 5 bases and 0 bases, there was a span of 11 bases. The CDR3 spells CASSPSGAAKNIQYF. The CDR3 nucleotides are TGTGCCAGCAGCCCCTCAGGGGCAGCCAAAAACATTCAGTACTTC. Full variable domain (remainder filled in from reference TRBV7-9 and TRBJ2-4): DTGVSQNPRHKITKRGQNVTFRCDPISEHNRLYWYRQTLGQGPEFLTYFQNEAQLEKSRLLSDRFSAERPKGSFSTLEIQRTEQGDSAMYLCASSPSGAAKNIQYFGAGTRLSVL.

The genes are TRBV11-3 and TRBJ2-3, with a possible D match to TRBD2 (6 bases). The length of the CDR3 is 15 residues. Germline values: CDR1 SGHNT, CDR2 YENEEA. With 4 bases removed from V and 4 bases from J, the gap between germline ends came to 15 bases. CDR3 protein: CASSSRPGAPDTQYF. Here the CDR3 DNA reads TGTGCCAGCAGCTCCCGTCCGGGAGCCCCAGATACGCAGTATTTT.

The rearrangement uses TRBV4-1 and TRBJ2-1, with 12 bases identical to TRBD2. The CDR3 extends over 15 amino acids. Trimming cost V 1 base and J 6 bases; bases outside gene matches: 1. CDR1 and CDR2 from the germline V gene are MGHRA and YSYEKL. The CDR3 sequence: CASSQGLAGANEQFF. The CDR3 region has the DNA TGCGCCAGCAGCCAAGGACTAGCGGGAGCCAATGAGCAGTTCTTC.

CDR3 sequence: CASSTPGNLTRMNTEAFF. The CDR3 DNA reads as TGTGCCAGCAGTACCCCAGGGAATCTTACACGAATGAACACTGAAGCTTTCTTT. The chain is built from TRBV2 and TRBJ1-1; a weak D match, TRBD1 (5 bases). This CDR3 comprises 18 residues. Trimming pared 5 bases from V and 0 bases from J, leaving 22 bases between. Looked up from germline, CDR1 is SNHLY and CDR2 is FYNNEI.

This chain connects TRBV7-2 to TRBJ1-5; D gene ambiguous. V shed 3 bases and J shed 4 bases, with 7 bases lying between them. Per germline, CDR1 SGHTA and CDR2 FQGNSA. The CDR3 covers 13 residues. The CDR3 DNA sequence: TGTGCCAGCAGCTTTCGGGAAAATCAGCCCCAGCATTTT. Protein product: CASSFRENQPQHF.

The chain recombines TRBV21-1 with TRBJ1-2; TRBD1 is the table's D call, not checked against the DNA. TRBV21-1 corresponds to a pseudogene. The CDR3 runs 13 residues. The CDR3 nucleotides are TGTGCCAGCAGCAAAGAGGGGAACTATGGCTACACCTTC. Protein sequence: CASSKEGNYGYTF.

This clone was detected a few times. V is TRBV6-5 and J is TRBJ2-2; TRBD1 matches 8 bases. The V segment lost 11 bases and the J segment 5 bases; nucleotides outside the gene matches: 7. Germline V lookup: CDR1 MNHEY, CDR2 SVGAGI. The CDR3 runs to 13 residues. DNA of the CDR3: TGTGCCTACGACAGGGGTCGGACCGGGGAGCTGTTTTTT. This sequence encodes CAYDRGRTGELFF.

The chain recombines TRBV10-3 with TRBJ1-6; D is unclear. The length of the CDR3 is 15 residues. Trimming shortened V by 6 bases and J by 9 bases, and 18 bases separated the two germline ends. CDR1 and CDR2 (germline): ENHRY, SYGVKD. This chain's CDR3 is CAIRRSEDRGSPLHF. As DNA, the CDR3 is TGTGCCATCAGGCGCAGTGAGGACCGGGGTTCACCCCTCCACTTT.

CDR3 DNA: TGCGCCAGCAGCTTTGGCAGGGATTATGGCTACACCTTC. Its translation is CASSFGRDYGYTF. The chain has TRBV5-1 and TRBJ1-2; TRBD1 is a possible D gene (5 bases). Germline V gives CDR1 SGHRS, CDR2 YFSETQ. The CDR3 is 13 amino acids. Trimming removed 2 bases at V and 5 bases at J, with 10 bases between. Full variable domain (missing parts from reference TRBV5-1 and TRBJ1-2): KAGVTQTPRYLIKTRGQQVTLSCSPISGHRSVSWYQQTPGQGLQFLFEYFSETQRNKGNFPGRFSGRQFSNSRSEMNVSTLELGDSALYLCASSFGRDYGYTFGSGTRLTVV.

The rearrangement links TRBV19 to TRBJ1-5, with D unresolved. The V gene's germline CDR1 is LNHDA and CDR2 SQIVND (reference sequence). The CDR3 spans 19 residues. V lost 1 base, J lost 4 bases, and 23 bases lay in between. The CDR3 nucleotides are TGTGCCAGTAGTATAGCCCCGCGGTGGGAGTTAGGGCAAAATCAGCCCCAGCATTTT. Protein sequence: CASSIAPRWELGQNQPQHF.

The V call is TRBV11-2, the J call TRBJ1-2; 9 bases agree with TRBD1. V lost 3 bases and J lost 8; bases outside the gene matches: 4. This CDR3 is built from 13 residues. From germline, CDR1 is SGHAT and CDR2 FQNNGV. CDR3 sequence: CASSLGTGSGYTF. The CDR3, as DNA: TGTGCCAGCAGCTTGGGGACAGGGAGCGGCTACACCTTC. The full variable domain, its missing parts supplied by reference TRBV11-2 and TRBJ1-2, is EAGVAQSPRYKIIEKRQSVAFWCNPISGHATLYWYQQILGQGPKLLIQFQNNGVVDDSQLPKDRFSAERLKGVDSTLKIQPAKLEDSAVYLCASSLGTGSGYTFGSGTRLTVV.

This sequence joins TRBV5-6 and TRBJ2-7; 8 bases align to TRBD2. The CDR3 is 15 residues long. V lost 4 bases and J lost 3; bases outside the gene matches: 9. Germline CDR1 and CDR2: SGHDT and YYEEEE. CDR3 residues: CASSERGLGDYEQYF. Here the CDR3 DNA reads TGTGCCAGCAGCGAAAGGGGACTAGGGGACTACGAGCAGTACTTC.

This clone came up a few times. This chain joins TRBV6-2 or TRBV6-3 and TRBJ1-1; tentative D call: TRBD1 (5 bases). Germline CDR1 MNHEY, CDR2 SVGEGT. V lost 6 bases and J 4 bases, leaving 12 bases between the germline ends. CDR3 length: 13 residues. CDR3: CASSPQVSTEAFF. The CDR3, as DNA: TGTGCCAGCAGCCCACAGGTCTCCACTGAAGCTTTCTTT.

This chain links TRBV5-4 with TRBJ2-1, with 10 bases that match TRBD2. The CDR3 is 16 residues long. CDR1 and CDR2 from the germline V gene are SGHNT and YYREEE (reference sequence). The junction had 5 bases not matched to a gene; V was cut back by 0 bases and J by 5 bases. CDR3 amino acids: CASSLGGSGGHNEQFF. Written as DNA, the CDR3 is TGTGCCAGCAGCTTGGGTGGTAGCGGGGGGCACAATGAGCAGTTCTTC.

V is TRBV4-2 and J is TRBJ2-7, with 13 nucleotides matching TRBD2. The V gene end was trimmed by 1 base and the J gene end by 2 bases; junction bases not matched to a gene: 5. The germline gives CDR1 LGHNA, CDR2 YNFKEQ. CDR3 length: 17 residues. Here the CDR3 DNA reads TGTGCCAGCAGCCAAGCACCCGGGACTAGCGGGACCTACGAGCAGTACTTC. Protein product: CASSQAPGTSGTYEQYF.

The chain couples TRBV2 to TRBJ1-6; 8 nucleotides line up with TRBD1. Germline CDR1 is SNHLY and CDR2 is FYNNEI. Unmatched junction bases numbered 6, after V lost 7 bases and J lost 7 bases. The CDR3 spans 14 residues. The CDR3 reads CASTERDRNSPLHF. The CDR3 DNA reads TGTGCCAGCACCGAAAGGGACAGGAATTCACCCCTCCACTTT. Looking up the rest from reference TRBV2 and TRBJ1-6 gives the full variable domain: EPEVTQTPSHQVTQMGQEVILRCVPISNHLYFYWYRQILGQKVEFLVSFYNNEISEKSEIFDDQFSVERPDGSNFTLKIRSTKLEDSAMYFCASTERDRNSPLHFGNGTRLTVT.

The J gene is TRBJ1-5, the V gene TRBV7-2; D is ambiguous. Trimming pared 5 bases from V and 1 base from J, leaving 12 bases between. The germline V gene has CDR1 SGHTA and CDR2 FQGNSA. The CDR3 consists of 15 residues. CDR3 coding DNA: TGTGCCAGCAGCGTGGAGGGCGTCAGCAATCAGCCCCAGCATTTT. Translating gives CASSVEGVSNQPQHF. The full variable domain, in which reference TRBV7-2 and TRBJ1-5 provide the parts outside the CDR3, is GAGVSQSPSNKVTEKGKDVELRCDPISGHTALYWYRQSLGQGLEFLIYFQGNSAPDKSGLPSDRFSAERTGGSVSTLTIQRTQQEDSAVYLCASSVEGVSNQPQHFGDGTRLSIL.